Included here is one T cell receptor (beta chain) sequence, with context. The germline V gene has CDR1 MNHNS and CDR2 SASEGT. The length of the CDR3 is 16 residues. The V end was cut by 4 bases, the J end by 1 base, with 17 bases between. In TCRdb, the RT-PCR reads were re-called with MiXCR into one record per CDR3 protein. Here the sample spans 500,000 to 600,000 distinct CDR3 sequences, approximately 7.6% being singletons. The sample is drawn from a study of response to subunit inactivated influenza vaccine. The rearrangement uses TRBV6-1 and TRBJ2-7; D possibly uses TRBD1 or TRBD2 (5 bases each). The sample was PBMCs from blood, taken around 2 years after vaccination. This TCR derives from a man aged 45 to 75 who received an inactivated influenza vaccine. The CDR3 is CASSGSREYASYEQYF. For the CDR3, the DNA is TGTGCCAGCAGTGGCAGCAGGGAGTACGCATCCTACGAGCAGTACTTC.